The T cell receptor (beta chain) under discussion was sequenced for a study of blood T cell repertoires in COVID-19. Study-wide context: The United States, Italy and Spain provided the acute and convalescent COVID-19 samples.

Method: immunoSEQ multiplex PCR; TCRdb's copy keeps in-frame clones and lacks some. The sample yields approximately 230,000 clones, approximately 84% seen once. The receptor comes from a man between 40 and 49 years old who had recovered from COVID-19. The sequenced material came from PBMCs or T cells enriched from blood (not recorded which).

The CDR3 region is CASKWGSGQSSRRYGYTF. The CDR3 DNA reads TGCGCCAGCAAATGGGGTTCGGGACAGTCTTCGCGACGGTATGGCTACACCTTC. The chain is built from TRBV5-1 and TRBJ1-2; 7 bases align to TRBD1. The CDR3 totals 18 residues. The germline V gene has CDR1 SGHRS and CDR2 YFSETQ. With 6 bases clipped from V and 5 bases from J, the junction kept 22 bases outside the gene matches.